A single TCR beta chain is shown here with its context. Germline loops: CDR1 SGHNT, CDR2 YYREEE (reference sequence). The CDR3 is made up of 14 amino acids. V was shortened by 6 bases and J by 5 bases, with 17 bases between the two germline ends. Assay: immunoSEQ multiplex PCR; the TCRdb copy retains only in-frame clones and omits some. The sample holds 500,000 to 750,000 clones, around 87% seen once. The sample belongs to a study of shared T cell receptors in the human thymus. These data were also filed under a second study, of human thymus T cells. That work contributes: Corrective surgery for congenital heart defects was being performed on the healthy Finnish infants who served as donors. Thymus tissue was removed during corrective cardiac surgery. It looked as if thymic and blood repertoires used V and J genes in a biased way. Related research found strongly overlapping thymic repertoires in unrelated individuals.

The gene calls are TRBV5-4 and TRBJ2-5, with a possible D match to TRBD2 (5 bases). The TCR sequence derives from a boy younger than two with a congenital heart defect. Sequenced material: thymocytes. This CDR3 reads CASTPRDEGETQYF. As DNA, the CDR3 is TGTGCCAGCACCCCCCGGGATGAGGGCGAGACCCAGTACTTC.